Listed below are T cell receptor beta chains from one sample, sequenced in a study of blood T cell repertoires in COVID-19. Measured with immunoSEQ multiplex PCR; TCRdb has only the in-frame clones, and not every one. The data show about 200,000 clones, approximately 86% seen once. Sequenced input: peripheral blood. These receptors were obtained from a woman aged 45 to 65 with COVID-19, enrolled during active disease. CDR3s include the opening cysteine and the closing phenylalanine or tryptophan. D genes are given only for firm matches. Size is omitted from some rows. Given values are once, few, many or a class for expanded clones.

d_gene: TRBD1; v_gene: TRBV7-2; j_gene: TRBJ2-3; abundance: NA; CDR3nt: TGTGCCAGCAGCGCGCAGACCGGGACAGCGCAGTATTTT; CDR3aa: CASSAQTGTAQYF
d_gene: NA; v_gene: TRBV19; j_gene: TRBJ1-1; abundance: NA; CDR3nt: TGTGCCAGTGGCCAGGGGTTCAACACTGAAGCTTTCTTT; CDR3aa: CASGQGFNTEAFF
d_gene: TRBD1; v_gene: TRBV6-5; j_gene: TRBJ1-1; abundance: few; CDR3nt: TGTGCCAGCAGGGGACAGGGGGCTGGGAACACTGAAGCTTTCTTT; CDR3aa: CASRGQGAGNTEAFF
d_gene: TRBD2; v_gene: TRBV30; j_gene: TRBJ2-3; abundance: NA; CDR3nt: TGTGCCTGGAGTGTAGTAGCGGGGGGACTCTATGATACGCAGTATTTT; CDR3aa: CAWSVVAGGLYDTQYF
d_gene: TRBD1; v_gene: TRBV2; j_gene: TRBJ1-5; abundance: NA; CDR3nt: TGTGCCAGCAGTGAAGCCGCCACAGGGGTTGGCAATCAGCCCCAGCATTTT; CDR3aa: CASSEAATGVGNQPQHF
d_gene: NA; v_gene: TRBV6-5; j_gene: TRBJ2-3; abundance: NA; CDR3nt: TGTGCCAGCAGGGTGATCGAGATCACAGATACGCAGTATTTT; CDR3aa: CASRVIEITDTQYF
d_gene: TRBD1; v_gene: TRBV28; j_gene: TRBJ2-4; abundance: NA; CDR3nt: TGTGCCAGCAGTTCCCGGGGGACAGGGATCGGCATTCAGTACTTC; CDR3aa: CASSSRGTGIGIQYF
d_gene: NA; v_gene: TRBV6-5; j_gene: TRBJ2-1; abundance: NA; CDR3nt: TGTGCCAGCAGCAACTACCCTTACAATGAGCAGTTCTTC; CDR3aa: CASSNYPYNEQFF
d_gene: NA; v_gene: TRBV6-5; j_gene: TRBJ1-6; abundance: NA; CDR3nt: TGTGCCAGCAGGCCCAACGAGGGTTCACCCCTCCACTTT; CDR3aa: CASRPNEGSPLHF
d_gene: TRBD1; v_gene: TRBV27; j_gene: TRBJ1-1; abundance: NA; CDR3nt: TGTGCCAGCAGTACCATAGGTCTAGGGGGCGCGAACACTGAAGCTTTCTTT; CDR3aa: CASSTIGLGGANTEAFF
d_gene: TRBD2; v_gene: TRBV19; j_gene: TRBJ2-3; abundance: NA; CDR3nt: TGTGCCACCCTATCGACTAGCGGGGCTACAGATACGCAGTATTTT; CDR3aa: CATLSTSGATDTQYF
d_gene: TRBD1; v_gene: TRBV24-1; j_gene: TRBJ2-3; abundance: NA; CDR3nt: TGTGCCACCAGTGATCGGGGGACAGGGATCACAGATACGCAGTATTTT; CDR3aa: CATSDRGTGITDTQYF
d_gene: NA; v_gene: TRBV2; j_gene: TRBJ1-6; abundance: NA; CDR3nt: TGTGCCAGCAGTAACAGGATCTATAATTCACCCCTCCACTTT; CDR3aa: CASSNRIYNSPLHF
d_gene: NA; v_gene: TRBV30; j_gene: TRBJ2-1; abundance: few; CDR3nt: TGTGCCTGCAGATTTGGCAACTCCTACAATGAGCAGTTCTTC; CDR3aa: CACRFGNSYNEQFF
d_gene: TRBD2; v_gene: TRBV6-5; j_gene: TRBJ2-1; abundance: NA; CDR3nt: TGTGCCAGCAGTTACTCCCCGGGAGGGGTATACAATGAGCAGTTCTTC; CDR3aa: CASSYSPGGVYNEQFF
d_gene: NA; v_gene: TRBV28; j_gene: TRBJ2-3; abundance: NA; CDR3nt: TGTGCCAGCAGTCTAGCCTACAGGGGAGGAAGCACAGATACGCAGTATTTT; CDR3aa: CASSLAYRGGSTDTQYF
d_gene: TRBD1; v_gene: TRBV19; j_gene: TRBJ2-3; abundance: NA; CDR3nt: TGTGCCAGTACTCACTCGGACAGGGGGACTAGCACAGATACGCAGTATTTT; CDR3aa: CASTHSDRGTSTDTQYF
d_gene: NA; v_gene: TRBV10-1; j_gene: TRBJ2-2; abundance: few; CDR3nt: TGCGCCAGCAGTGAGAATTTAGGGGGGGGAAAGCTGTTTTTT; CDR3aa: CASSENLGGGKLFF
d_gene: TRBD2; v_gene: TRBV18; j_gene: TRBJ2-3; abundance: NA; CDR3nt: TGTGCCAGCTCACCAAACCTAGCGGTTAGCACAGATACGCAGTATTTT; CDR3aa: CASSPNLAVSTDTQYF
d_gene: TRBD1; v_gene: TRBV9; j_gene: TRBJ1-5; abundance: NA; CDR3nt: TGTGCCAGCAGCGCGGGACAGGGAAGCAATCAGCCCCAGCATTTT; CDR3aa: CASSAGQGSNQPQHF
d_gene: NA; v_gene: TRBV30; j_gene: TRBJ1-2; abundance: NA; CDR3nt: TGTGCCTGGAGCGCAAACAGGGAACTACTCCATGGCTACACCTTC; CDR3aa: CAWSANRELLHGYTF
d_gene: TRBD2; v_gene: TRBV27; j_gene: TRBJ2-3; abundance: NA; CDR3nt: TGTGCCAGCAGTCGGGGGACTAGCGGGGTCGGAGATACGCAGTATTTT; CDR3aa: CASSRGTSGVGDTQYF
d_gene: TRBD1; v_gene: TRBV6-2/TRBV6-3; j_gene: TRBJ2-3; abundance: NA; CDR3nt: TGTGCCAGCAGTACCCATACAGGGGGCACAGATACGCAGTATTTT; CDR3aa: CASSTHTGGTDTQYF
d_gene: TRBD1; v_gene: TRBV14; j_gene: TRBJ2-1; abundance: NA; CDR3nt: TGTGCCAGCAGTCGCAGTTTACAGGGGGGTTACGACAATGAGCAGTTCTTC; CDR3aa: CASSRSLQGGYDNEQFF
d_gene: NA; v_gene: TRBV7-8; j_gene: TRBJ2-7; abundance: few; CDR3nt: TGTGCCAGCAGCTTAGGTGTCGCCTACGAGCAGTACTTC; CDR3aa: CASSLGVAYEQYF
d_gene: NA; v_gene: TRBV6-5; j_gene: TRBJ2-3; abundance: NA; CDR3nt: TGTGCCAGCAGATGGCCGAGGGGCACAGATACGCAGTATTTT; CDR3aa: CASRWPRGTDTQYF
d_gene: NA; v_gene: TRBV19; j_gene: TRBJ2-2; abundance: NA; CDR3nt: TGTGCCAGTGAGGCAGTCTCCGGGGAGCTGTTTTTT; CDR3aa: CASEAVSGELFF
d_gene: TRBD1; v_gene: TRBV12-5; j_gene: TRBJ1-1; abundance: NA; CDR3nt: TGTGCTAGTGCAGGGGGGCACGCAGACACTGAAGCTTTCTTT; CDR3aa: CASAGGHADTEAFF
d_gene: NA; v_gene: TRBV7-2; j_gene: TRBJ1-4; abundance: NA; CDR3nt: TGTGCCAGCAGCTTCTCTAGGGAAAAACTGTTTTTT; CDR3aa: CASSFSREKLFF
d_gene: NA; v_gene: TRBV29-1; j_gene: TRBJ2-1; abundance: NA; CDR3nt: TGCAGCGTTGACAGGGGTCATGAGCAGTTCTTC; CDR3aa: CSVDRGHEQFF
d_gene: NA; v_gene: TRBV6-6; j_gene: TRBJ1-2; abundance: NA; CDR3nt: TGTGCCAGCACAATAGGGGTTTATGGCTACACCTTC; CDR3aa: CASTIGVYGYTF
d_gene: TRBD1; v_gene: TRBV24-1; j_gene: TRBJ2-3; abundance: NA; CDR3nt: TGTGCCACCAGCAAACAGGGGAATACGCAGTATTTT; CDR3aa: CATSKQGNTQYF